This TCR beta chain was recorded in a study of blood T cell repertoires in COVID-19. Study at large: COVID-19 samples, acute and convalescent, were from the United States, Italy and Spain. The cDNA or gDNA used as material had been derived from T cells, B-cell-depleted T cells, or PBMCs.

Authors' methods: Amplification of reference gene primers provided the estimated nucleated cell counts. TCRdb's table, derived via immunoSEQ multiplex PCR, lists solely in-frame clones and lacks some. From that table come the V and J calls and clone size; the DNA was used to work out D and trimming. The repertoire consists of about 480,000 clones, with roughly nine tenths occurring once and the leading ten covering 0.9%. Followed longitudinally, the Seattle patients had been enrolled during active infection. Sequenced input: peripheral blood. This TCR came from a man aged 18 to 30 with COVID-19, enrolled during active disease.

This chain's CDR3 is CSVRGRSTDTQYF. For the CDR3, the DNA is TGCAGCGTCAGAGGTAGGAGCACAGATACGCAGTATTTT. This sequence joins TRBV29-1 and TRBJ2-3; D unresolved. Looked up from germline, CDR1 is SQVTM and CDR2 is ANQGSEA. V was trimmed by 6 bases and J by 0 bases, leaving 10 bases between them. The CDR3 loop spans 13 amino acids.